This TCR beta chain was identified during a study of human T cells and chemical hapten exposure. Overall study: The sensitizer, 2% DPC, was used on around 2 cm by around 2 cm of upper inner arm skin.

Time point meaning: patch test 1, 2 weeks after DPC sensitization. Treatment reported: therapeutic diphenylcyclopropenone sensitization with weekly scalp DPC. With 6 bases removed from V and 2 bases from J, the gap between germline ends came to 17 bases. The CDR3 consists of 15 residues. Germline V gives CDR1 DFQATT, CDR2 SNEGSKA (reference sequence). Unique molecular identifiers were attached to individual cDNA molecules within the library. TCRdb processed the RACE reads anew with MiXCR; each CDR3 protein has one entry. Seen here are approximately 340,000 distinct CDR3 sequences, about 7% observed once, and the top ten hold 7.5% to 8.5%. This clonotype has more than one count but fewer than ten.

Sample: whole blood, taken in connection with sensitization to the hapten diphenylcyclopropenone (DPC). This clonotype originated in a young woman with alopecia areata. Some clones in this sample may be carry-over from other donors' samples. The J gene is TRBJ1-5, the V gene TRBV20-1, with D possibly TRBD1 on 6 matching bases. CDR3 sequence: CSATDSGGGNQPQHF. In nucleotides, the CDR3 is TGCAGTGCAACGGACAGCGGCGGGGGCAATCAGCCCCAGCATTTT.